The clone carrying this TCR beta chain has ten or more counts. What it recognizes is unknown. Axillary draining lymph nodes of breast cancer patients supplied the node samples. This record belongs to a study of breast tumors, draining lymph nodes, adjacent tissues. Study-wide findings and caveats: Tumor and nontumor repertoires were significantly more similar in luminal-like than in basal-like breast cancer. Tumors had less TCR diversity than lymph nodes, more than nontumor tissue. Data fit most tumor T cells coming from lymph node, expanding in tumor.

TCRdb itself ran the multiplex PCR reads through MiXCR, one entry per CDR3 protein. The sample has more than 100,000 distinct CDR3 sequences, about a fifth seen once. The germline CDR1 and CDR2 sequences are LGHNA and YSLEER. CDR3 length: 18 residues. Between the trimmed V and J ends, which lost 0 bases and 0 bases, there was a span of 16 bases. The chain is built from TRBV4-3 and TRBJ2-3; D perhaps matches TRBD1 (5 bases). This sequence originates from a female donor with breast cancer. Some clones in this sample may be carry-over from other donors' samples. The sequenced material came from axillary lymph node tissue. CDR3 nucleotide sequence: TGCGCCAGCAGCCAAGATCTAAGGGGCCGGTCTAGCACAGATACGCAGTATTTT. Translated, it gives CASSQDLRGRSSTDTQYF.